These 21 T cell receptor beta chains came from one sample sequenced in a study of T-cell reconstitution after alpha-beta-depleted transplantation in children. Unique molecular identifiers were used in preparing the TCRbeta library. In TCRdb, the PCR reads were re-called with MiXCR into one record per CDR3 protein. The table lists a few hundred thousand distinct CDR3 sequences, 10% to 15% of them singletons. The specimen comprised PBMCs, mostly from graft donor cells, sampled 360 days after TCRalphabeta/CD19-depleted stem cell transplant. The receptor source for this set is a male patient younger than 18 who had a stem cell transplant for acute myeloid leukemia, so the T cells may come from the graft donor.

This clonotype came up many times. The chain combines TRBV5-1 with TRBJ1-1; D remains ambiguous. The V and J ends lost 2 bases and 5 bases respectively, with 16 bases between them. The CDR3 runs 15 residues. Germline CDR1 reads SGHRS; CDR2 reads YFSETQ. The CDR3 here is CASSFSGAKGTEAFF. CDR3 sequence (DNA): TGCGCCAGCAGCTTTTCCGGTGCCAAGGGTACTGAAGCTTTCTTT.

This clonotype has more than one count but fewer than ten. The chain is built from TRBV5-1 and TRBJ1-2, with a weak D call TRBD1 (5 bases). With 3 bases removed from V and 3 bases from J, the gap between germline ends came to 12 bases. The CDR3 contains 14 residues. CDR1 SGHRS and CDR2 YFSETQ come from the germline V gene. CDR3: CASSSRGGDYGYTF. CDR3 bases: TGCGCCAGCAGCTCCCGCGGGGGGGACTATGGCTACACCTTC. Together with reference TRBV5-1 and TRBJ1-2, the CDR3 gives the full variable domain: KAGVTQTPRYLIKTRGQQVTLSCSPISGHRSVSWYQQTPGQGLQFLFEYFSETQRNKGNFPGRFSGRQFSNSRSEMNVSTLELGDSALYLCASSSRGGDYGYTFGSGTRLTVV.

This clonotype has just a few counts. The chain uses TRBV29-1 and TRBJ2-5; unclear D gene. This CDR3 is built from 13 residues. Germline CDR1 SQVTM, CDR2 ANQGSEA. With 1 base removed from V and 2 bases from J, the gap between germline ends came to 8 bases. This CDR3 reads CSVEAGLQETQYF. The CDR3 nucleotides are TGCAGCGTTGAAGCAGGCTTACAAGAGACCCAGTACTTC.

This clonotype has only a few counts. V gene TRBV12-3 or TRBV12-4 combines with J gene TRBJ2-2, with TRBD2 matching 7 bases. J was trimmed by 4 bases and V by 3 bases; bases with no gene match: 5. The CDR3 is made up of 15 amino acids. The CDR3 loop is CASSFTGGTTGELFF. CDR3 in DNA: TGTGCCAGCAGTTTTACGGGAGGAACCACCGGGGAGCTGTTTTTT.

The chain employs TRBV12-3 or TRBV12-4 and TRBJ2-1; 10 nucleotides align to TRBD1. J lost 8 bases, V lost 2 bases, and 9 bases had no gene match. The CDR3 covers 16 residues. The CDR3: CASSLPGQGQLHEQFF. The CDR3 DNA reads TGTGCCAGCAGTTTACCGGGACAGGGGCAGTTGCATGAGCAGTTCTTC.

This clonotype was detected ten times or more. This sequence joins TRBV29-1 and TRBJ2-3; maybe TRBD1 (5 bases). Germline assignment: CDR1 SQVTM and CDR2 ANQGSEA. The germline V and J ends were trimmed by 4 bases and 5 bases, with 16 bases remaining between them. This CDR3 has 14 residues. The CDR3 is CSVASALRGDTQYF. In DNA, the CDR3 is TGCAGCGTTGCAAGCGCTCTAAGGGGAGATACGCAGTATTTT.

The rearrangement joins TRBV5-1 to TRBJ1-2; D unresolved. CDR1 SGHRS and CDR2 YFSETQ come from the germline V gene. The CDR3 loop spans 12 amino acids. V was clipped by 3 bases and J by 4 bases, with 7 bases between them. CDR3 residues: CASSSPSYGYTF. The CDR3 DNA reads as TGCGCCAGCAGCTCCCCCTCCTATGGCTACACCTTC.

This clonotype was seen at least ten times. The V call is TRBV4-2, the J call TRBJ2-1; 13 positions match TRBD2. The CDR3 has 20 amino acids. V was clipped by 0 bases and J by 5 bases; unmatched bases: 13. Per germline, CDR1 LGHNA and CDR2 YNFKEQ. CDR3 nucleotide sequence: TGTGCCAGCAGCCAAGATCGGAGACTAGCGGGAGGCTACGGTGACAATGAGCAGTTCTTC. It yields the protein CASSQDRRLAGGYGDNEQFF.

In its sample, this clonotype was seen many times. The CDR3 sequence is CSVELGADEQYF. CDR3 coding DNA: TGCAGCGTTGAACTAGGAGCCGACGAGCAGTACTTC. The rearrangement uses TRBV29-1 and TRBJ2-7; D is undetermined. V lost 2 bases and J 5 bases, leaving 10 bases between the germline ends. This CDR3 has 12 amino acids. Germline CDR1 reads SQVTM; CDR2 reads ANQGSEA.

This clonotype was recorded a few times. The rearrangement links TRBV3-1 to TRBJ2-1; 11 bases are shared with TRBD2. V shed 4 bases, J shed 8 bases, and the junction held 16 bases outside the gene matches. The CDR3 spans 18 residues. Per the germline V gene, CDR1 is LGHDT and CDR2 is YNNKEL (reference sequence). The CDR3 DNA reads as TGTGCCAGCAGCCCTGCCCCGGGGTCTAGCGGGAGGCCCCATGAGCAGTTCTTC. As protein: CASSPAPGSSGRPHEQFF.

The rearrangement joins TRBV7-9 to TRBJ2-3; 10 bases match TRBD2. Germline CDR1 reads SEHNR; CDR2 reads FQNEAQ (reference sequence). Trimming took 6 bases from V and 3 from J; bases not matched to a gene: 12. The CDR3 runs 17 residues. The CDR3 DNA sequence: TGTGCCAGCAGTCCAAGGCCTAGCGGGAGATTGACAGATACGCAGTATTTT. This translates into CASSPRPSGRLTDTQYF.

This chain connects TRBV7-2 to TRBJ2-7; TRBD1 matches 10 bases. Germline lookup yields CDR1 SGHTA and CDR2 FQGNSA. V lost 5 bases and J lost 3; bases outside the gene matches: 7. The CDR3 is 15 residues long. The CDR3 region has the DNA TGTGCCAGCAGCGAGGACAGGGGGAGGGTCTACGAGCAGTACTTC. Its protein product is CASSEDRGRVYEQYF.

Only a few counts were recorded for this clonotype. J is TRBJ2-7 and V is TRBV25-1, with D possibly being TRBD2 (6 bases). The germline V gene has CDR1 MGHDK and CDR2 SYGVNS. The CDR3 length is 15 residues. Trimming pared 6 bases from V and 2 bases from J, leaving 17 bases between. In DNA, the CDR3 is TGTGCCAGCAGACCCTCGGGGGTTATCGCCTACGAGCAGTACTTC. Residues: CASRPSGVIAYEQYF.

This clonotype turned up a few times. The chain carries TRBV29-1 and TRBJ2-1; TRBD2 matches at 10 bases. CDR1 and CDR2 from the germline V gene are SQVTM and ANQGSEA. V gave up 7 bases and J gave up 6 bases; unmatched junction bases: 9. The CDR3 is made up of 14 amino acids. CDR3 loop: CSARTSGSFNEQFF. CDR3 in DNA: TGCAGCGCTAGGACTAGCGGTAGTTTCAATGAGCAGTTCTTC.

CDR3 in amino acids: CASSQDPSPNEQFF. In DNA form, the CDR3 reads TGCGCCAGCAGCCAAGATCCTAGCCCCAATGAGCAGTTCTTC. The chain employs TRBV4-3 and TRBJ2-1, with a possible D match to TRBD2 (5 bases). The CDR3 covers 14 residues. The V gene lost 0 bases and the J gene lost 6 bases, with 9 bases spanning the gap. Germline lookup yields CDR1 LGHNA and CDR2 YSLEER.

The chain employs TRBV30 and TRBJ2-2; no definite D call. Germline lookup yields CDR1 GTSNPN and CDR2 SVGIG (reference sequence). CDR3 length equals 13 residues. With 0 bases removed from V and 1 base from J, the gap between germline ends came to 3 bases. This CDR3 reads CAWSVGNTGELFF. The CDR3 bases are TGTGCCTGGAGTGTTGGGAACACCGGGGAGCTGTTTTTT.

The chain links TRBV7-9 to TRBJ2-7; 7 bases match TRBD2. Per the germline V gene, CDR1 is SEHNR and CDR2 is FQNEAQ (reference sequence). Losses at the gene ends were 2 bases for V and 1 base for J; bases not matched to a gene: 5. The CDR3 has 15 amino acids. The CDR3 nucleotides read TGTGCCAGCAGCTTAAATCCGGGGGGTTCCTACGAGCAGTACTTC. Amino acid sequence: CASSLNPGGSYEQYF.

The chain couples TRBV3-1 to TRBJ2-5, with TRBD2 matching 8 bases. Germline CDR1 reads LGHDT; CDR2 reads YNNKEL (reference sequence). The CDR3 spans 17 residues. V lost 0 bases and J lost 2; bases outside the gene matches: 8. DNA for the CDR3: TGTGCCAGCAGCCAAGATCCCCTAGCGGGCGGGCAAGAGACCCAGTACTTC. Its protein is CASSQDPLAGGQETQYF.

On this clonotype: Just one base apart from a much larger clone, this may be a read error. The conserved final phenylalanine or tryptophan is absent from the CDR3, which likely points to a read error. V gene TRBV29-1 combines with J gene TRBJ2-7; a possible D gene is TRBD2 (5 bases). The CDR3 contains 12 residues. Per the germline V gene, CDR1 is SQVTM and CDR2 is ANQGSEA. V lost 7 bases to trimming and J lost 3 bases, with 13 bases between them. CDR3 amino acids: CSAQRGNYEQYC. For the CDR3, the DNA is TGCAGCGCCCAACGGGGAAACTACGAGCAGTACTGC.

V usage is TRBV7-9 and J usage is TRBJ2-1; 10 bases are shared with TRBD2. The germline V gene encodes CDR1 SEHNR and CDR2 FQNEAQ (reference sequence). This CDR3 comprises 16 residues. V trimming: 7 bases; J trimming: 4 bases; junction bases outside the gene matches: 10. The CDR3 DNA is TGTGCCAGCACCTCTATTCTAGCGGGAGTGTACAATGAGCAGTTCTTC. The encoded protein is CASTSILAGVYNEQFF.

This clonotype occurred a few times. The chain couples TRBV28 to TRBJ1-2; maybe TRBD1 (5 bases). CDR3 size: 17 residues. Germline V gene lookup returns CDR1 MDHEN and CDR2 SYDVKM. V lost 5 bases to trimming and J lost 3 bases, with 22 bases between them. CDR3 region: CASSPYRCGRVDYGYTF. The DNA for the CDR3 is TGTGCCAGCAGTCCCTACAGGTGCGGGCGGGTAGACTATGGCTACACCTTC.